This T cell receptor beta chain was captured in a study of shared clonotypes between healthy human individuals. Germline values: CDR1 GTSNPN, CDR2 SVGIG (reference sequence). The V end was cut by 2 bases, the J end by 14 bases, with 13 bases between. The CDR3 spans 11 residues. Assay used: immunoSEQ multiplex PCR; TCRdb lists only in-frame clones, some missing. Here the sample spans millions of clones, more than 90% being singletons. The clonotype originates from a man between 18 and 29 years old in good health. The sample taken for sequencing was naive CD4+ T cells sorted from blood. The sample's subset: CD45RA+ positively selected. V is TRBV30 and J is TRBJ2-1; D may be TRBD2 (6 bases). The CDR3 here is CAWSQDTGEFF. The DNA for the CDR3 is TGTGCCTGGAGTCAAGATACGGGGGAGTTCTTC.